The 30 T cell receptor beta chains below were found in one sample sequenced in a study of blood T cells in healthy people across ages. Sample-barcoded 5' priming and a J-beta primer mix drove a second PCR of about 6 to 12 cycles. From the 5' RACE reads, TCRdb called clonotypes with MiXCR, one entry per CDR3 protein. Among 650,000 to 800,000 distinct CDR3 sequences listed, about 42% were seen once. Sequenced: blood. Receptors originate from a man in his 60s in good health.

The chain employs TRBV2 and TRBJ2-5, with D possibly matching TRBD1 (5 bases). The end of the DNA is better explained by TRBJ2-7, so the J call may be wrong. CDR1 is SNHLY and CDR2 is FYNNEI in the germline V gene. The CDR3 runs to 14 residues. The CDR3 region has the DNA TGTGCCAGCAGTGATTCGGACATACCTTCCGAGCAGTACTTC. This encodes CASSDSDIPSEQYF.

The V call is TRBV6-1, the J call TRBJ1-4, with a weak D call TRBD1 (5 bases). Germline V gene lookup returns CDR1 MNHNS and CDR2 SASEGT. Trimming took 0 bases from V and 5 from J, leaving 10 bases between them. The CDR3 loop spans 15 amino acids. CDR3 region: CASSEASGGNEKLFF. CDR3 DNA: TGTGCCAGCAGTGAAGCTTCTGGGGGGAATGAAAAACTGTTTTTT.

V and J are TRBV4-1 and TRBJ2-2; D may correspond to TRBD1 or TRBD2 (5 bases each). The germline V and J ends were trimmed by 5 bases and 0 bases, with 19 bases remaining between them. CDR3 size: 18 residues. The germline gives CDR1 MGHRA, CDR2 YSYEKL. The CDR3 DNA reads TGCGCCAGCAGCACCGAAAGTGGGGGTCCAACGAACACCGGGGAGCTGTTTTTT. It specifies CASSTESGGPTNTGELFF.

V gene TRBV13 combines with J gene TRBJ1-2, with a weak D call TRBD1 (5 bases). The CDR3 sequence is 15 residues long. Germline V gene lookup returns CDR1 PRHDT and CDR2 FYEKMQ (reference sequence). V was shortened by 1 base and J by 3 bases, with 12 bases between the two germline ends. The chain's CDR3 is CASSLAAREYYGYTF. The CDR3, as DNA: TGTGCCAGCAGCTTAGCCGCCAGGGAGTACTATGGCTACACCTTC.

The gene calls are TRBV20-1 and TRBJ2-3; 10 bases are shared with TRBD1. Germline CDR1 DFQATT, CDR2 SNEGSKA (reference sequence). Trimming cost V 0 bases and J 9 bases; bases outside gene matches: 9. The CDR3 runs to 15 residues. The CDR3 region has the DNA TGCAGTGCTAGAGATTCGGGGACAGGGGCGAAGACGCAGTATTTT. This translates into CSARDSGTGAKTQYF.

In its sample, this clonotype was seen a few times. DNA for the CDR3: TGTGCCAGCAGCTACTTAAGCGGGGGAGGATACGAGCAGTACTTC. Amino acids: CASSYLSGGGYEQYF. The chain recombines TRBV7-9 with TRBJ2-7; 8 positions match TRBD2. The CDR3 runs 15 residues. Germline CDR1 SEHNR, CDR2 FQNEAQ (reference sequence). The J segment lost 4 bases and the V segment lost 4 bases, leaving 9 bases of the junction unmatched.

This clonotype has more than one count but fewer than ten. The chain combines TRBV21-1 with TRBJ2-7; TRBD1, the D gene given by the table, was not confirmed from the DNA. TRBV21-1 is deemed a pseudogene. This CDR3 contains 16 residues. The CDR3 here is CASSKSRGAGRYEQYF. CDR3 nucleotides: TGTGCCAGCAGCAAAAGTAGGGGGGCGGGGAGATACGAGCAGTACTTC.

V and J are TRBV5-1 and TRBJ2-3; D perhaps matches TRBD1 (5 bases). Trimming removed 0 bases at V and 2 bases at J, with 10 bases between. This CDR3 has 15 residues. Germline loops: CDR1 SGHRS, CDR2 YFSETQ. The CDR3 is CASSLEGINTDTQYF. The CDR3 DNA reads TGCGCCAGCAGCTTGGAGGGGATTAACACAGATACGCAGTATTTT.

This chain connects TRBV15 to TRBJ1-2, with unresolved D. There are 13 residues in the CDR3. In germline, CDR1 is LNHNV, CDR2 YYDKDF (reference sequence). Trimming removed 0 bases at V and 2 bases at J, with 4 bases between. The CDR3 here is CATSRDMNYGYTF. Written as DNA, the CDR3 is TGTGCCACCAGCAGAGACATGAACTATGGCTACACCTTC.

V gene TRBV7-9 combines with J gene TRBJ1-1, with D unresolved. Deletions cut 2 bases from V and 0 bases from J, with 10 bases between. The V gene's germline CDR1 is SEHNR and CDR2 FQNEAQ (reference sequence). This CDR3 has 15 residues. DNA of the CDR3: TGTGCCAGCAGCTTATCGATAGGTTTGAACACTGAAGCTTTCTTT. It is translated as CASSLSIGLNTEAFF.

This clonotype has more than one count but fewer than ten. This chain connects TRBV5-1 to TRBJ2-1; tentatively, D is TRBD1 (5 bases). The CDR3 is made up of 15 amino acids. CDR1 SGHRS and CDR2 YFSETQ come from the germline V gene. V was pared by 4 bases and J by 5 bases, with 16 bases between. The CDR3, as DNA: TGCGCCAGCAGCCCTAGATTGGGGCAGCACAATGAGCAGTTCTTC. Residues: CASSPRLGQHNEQFF. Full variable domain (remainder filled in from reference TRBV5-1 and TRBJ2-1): KAGVTQTPRYLIKTRGQQVTLSCSPISGHRSVSWYQQTPGQGLQFLFEYFSETQRNKGNFPGRFSGRQFSNSRSEMNVSTLELGDSALYLCASSPRLGQHNEQFFGPGTRLTVL.

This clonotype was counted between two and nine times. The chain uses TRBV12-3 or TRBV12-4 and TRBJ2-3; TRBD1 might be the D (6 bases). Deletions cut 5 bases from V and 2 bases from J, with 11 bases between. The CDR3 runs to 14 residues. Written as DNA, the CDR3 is TGTGCCAGCAGTCCCCGGACAGTCACAGATACGCAGTATTTT. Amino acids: CASSPRTVTDTQYF.

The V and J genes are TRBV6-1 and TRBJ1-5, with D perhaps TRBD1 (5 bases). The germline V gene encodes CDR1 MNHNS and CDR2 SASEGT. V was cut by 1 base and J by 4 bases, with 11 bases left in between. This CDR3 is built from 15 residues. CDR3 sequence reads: CASSEDRFYNQPQHF. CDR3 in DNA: TGTGCCAGCAGTGAAGACAGGTTTTATAATCAGCCCCAGCATTTT.

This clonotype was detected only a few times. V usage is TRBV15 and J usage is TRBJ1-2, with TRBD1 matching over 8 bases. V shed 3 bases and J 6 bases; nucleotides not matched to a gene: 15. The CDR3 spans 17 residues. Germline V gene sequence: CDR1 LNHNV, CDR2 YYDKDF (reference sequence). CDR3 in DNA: TGTGCCACCAGCAGCTTTCCCAGGACAGGGCGTTTCGATGGCTACACCTTC. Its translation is CATSSFPRTGRFDGYTF.

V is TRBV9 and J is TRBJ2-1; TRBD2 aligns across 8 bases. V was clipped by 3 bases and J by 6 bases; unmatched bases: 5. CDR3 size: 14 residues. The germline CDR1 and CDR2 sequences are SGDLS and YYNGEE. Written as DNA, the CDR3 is TGTGCCAGCAGCGAGCCTAGCGGGCCCAATGAGCAGTTCTTC. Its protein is CASSEPSGPNEQFF.

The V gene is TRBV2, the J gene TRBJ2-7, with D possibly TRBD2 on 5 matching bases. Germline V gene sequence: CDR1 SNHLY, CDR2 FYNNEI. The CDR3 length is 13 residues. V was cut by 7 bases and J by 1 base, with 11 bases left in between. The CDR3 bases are TGTGCCAGCACCTTAGCGTGGTCCTACGAGCAGTACTTC. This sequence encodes CASTLAWSYEQYF.

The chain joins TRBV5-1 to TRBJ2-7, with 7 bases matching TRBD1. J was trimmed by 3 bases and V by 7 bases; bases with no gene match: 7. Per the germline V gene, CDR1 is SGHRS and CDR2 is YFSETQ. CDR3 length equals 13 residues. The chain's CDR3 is CASGTASNYEQYF. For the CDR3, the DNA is TGCGCCAGCGGGACAGCTTCGAACTACGAGCAGTACTTC. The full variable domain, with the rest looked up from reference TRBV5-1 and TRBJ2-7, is KAGVTQTPRYLIKTRGQQVTLSCSPISGHRSVSWYQQTPGQGLQFLFEYFSETQRNKGNFPGRFSGRQFSNSRSEMNVSTLELGDSALYLCASGTASNYEQYFGPGTRLTVT.

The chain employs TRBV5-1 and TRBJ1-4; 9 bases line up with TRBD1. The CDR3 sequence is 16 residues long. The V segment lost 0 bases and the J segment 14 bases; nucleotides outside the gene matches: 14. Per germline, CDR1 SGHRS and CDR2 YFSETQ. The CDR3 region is CASSLELGQGPTRLFF. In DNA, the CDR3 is TGCGCCAGCAGCTTGGAGTTGGGACAGGGCCCGACTAGGCTGTTTTTT.

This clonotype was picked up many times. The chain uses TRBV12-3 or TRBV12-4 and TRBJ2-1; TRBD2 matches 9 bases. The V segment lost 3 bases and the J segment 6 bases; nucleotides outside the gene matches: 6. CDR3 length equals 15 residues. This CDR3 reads CASSFWAGGLNEQFF. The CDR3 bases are TGTGCCAGCAGTTTTTGGGCGGGAGGGCTCAATGAGCAGTTCTTC.

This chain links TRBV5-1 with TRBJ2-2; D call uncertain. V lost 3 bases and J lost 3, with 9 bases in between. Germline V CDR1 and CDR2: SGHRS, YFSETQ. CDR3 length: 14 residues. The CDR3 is CASSSIADTGELFF. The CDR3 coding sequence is TGCGCCAGCAGCTCCATTGCGGACACCGGGGAGCTGTTTTTT. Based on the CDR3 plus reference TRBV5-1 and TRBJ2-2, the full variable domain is KAGVTQTPRYLIKTRGQQVTLSCSPISGHRSVSWYQQTPGQGLQFLFEYFSETQRNKGNFPGRFSGRQFSNSRSEMNVSTLELGDSALYLCASSSIADTGELFFGEGSRLTVL.

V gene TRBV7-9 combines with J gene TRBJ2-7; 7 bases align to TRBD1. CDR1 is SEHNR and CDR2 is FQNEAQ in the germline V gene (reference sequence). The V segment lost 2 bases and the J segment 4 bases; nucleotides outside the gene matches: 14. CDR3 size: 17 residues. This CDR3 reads CASSLSPGQDPNYEQYF. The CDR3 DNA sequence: TGTGCCAGCAGCTTAAGCCCCGGACAGGACCCAAATTACGAGCAGTACTTC. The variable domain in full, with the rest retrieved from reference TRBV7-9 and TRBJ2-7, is DTGVSQNPRHKITKRGQNVTFRCDPISEHNRLYWYRQTLGQGPEFLTYFQNEAQLEKSRLLSDRFSAERPKGSFSTLEIQRTEQGDSAMYLCASSLSPGQDPNYEQYFGPGTRLTVT.

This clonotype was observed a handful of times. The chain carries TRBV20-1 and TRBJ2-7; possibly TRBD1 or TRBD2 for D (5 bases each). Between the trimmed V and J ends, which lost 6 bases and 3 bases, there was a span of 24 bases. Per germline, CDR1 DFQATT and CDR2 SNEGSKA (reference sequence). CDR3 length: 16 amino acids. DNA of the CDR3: TGCAGTGCGCCCAGGGAGTTGTGGCGGGCAAACTACGAGCAGTACTTC. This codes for CSAPRELWRANYEQYF.

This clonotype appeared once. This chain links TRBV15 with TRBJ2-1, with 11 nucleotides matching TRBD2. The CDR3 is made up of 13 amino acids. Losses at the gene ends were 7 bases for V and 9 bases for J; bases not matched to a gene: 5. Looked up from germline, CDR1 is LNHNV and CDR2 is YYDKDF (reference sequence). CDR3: CATTYGLAGEQFF. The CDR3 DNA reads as TGTGCCACCACCTACGGACTAGCGGGTGAGCAGTTCTTC.

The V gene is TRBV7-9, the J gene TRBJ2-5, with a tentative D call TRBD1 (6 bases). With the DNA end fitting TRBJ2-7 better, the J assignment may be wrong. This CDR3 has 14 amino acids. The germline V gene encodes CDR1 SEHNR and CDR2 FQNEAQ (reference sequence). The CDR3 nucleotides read TGTGCCAGCAGCCCCCAACAGGGCCTCTACGAGCAGTACTTC. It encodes CASSPQQGLYEQYF.

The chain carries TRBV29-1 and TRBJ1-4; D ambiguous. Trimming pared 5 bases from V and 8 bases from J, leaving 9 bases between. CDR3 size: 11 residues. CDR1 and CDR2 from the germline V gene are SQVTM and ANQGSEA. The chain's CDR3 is CSVSLEEKLFF. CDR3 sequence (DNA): TGCAGCGTTTCACTAGAAGAAAAACTGTTTTTT.

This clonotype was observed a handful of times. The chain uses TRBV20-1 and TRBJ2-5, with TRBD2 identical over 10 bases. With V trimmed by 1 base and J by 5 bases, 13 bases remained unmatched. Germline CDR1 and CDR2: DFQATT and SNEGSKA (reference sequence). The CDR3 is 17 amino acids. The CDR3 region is CSARVTLTSGVRETQYF. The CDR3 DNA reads TGCAGTGCTAGAGTTACTCTTACTAGCGGGGTACGGGAGACCCAGTACTTC.

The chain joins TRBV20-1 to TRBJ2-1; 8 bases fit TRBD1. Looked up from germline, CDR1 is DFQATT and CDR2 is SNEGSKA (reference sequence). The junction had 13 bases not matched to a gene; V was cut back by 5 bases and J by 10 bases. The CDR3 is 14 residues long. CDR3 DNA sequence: TGCAGTGCTGAGGAAGACAGGGGTTTGAACGAGCAGTTCTTC. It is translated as CSAEEDRGLNEQFF.

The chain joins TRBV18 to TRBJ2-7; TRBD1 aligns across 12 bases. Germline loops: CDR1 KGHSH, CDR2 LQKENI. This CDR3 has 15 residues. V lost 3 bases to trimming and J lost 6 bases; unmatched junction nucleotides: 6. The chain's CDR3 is CASSPGTGGSGEQYF. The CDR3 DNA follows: TGTGCCAGCTCACCCGGGACAGGGGGCTCCGGCGAGCAGTACTTC.

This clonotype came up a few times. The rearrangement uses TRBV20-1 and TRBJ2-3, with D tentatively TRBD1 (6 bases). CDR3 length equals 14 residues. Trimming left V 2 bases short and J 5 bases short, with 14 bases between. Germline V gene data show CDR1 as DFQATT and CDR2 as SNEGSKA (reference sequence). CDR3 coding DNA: TGCAGTGCTAGACTTAACCCAGGGGAAGATACGCAGTATTTT. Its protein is CSARLNPGEDTQYF.

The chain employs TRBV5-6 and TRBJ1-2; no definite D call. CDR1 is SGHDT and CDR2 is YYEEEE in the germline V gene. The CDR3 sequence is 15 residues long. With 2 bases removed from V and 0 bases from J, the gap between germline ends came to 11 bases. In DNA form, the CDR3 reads TGTGCCAGCAGCTTTGCCGACATTCCTAACTATGGCTACACCTTC. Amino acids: CASSFADIPNYGYTF. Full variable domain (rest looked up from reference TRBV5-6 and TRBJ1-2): DAGVTQSPTHLIKTRGQQVTLRCSPKSGHDTVSWYQQALGQGPQFIFQYYEEEERQRGNFPDRFSGHQFPNYSSELNVNALLLGDSALYLCASSFADIPNYGYTFGSGTRLTVV.